This T cell receptor (beta chain) was sequenced in a study of blood T cells in healthy people across ages. The CDR3 consists of 13 residues. Germline CDR1 reads SGHTA; CDR2 reads FQGNSA. V lost 5 bases to trimming and J lost 8 bases, with 12 bases between them. Using a J-beta primer mix together with a sample-barcoded 5' primer, a second PCR was run for about 6 to 11 cycles. Every sample produced at least 2.5 million CDR3-containing paired-end reads. MiXCR was run by TCRdb on the 5' RACE reads, yielding one entry per CDR3 protein. The repertoire has 550,000 to 750,000 distinct CDR3 sequences, around 21% of them found once; the top ten carry under 4%.

The TCR was taken from a man in his 70s in good health. The source material was blood. The genes are TRBV7-2 and TRBJ1-4, with D possibly matching TRBD1 (6 bases). The DNA of the CDR3 is TGTGCCAGCAGCATAGAGAGGGGGGAAAAACTGTTTTTT. Its protein is CASSIERGEKLFF.